The sequence of this T cell receptor beta chain was determined in a study of blood T cell repertoires in COVID-19 (dated by TCRdb to 2020 to 2022). Regarding the complete study: Collaborator samples came from the United States, Italy and Spain and covered acute and convalescent phases of COVID-19. The samples were drawn from two sources: the first 160 participants of the ongoing ImmuneRACE study, and some 1,300 subjects contributed by 6 global collaborators. Sample metadata almost always included a de-identified subject ID, COVID-19 status, age in years and sex. Deeply sampled blood TCRbeta repertoires from subjects exposed to, actively infected with, or recovered from COVID-19 were included in the dataset. Where available, HLA class I and class II types were taken from metadata supplied by the sample provider and were not determined by assay-based typing. The repertoires were released in a freely available public database intended as a resource for research on the immune response to SARS-CoV-2. The prospective study material was composed of cDNA or gDNA derived from T cells, B-cell-depleted T cells, or PBMCs. Paper-wide results and their limitations: Clinical and demographic metadata were provided uncurated, with the amount varying by source and participant.

TCRbeta CDR3 regions were amplified from genomic DNA using the immunoSEQ Assay, a bias-controlled multiplex PCR. The authors processed their data as follows. The number of nucleated cells in each sample was estimated from the amplification of reference gene primers within the assay. Sequence reads were collapsed and filtered to measure the absolute abundance of every unique TCRbeta CDR3 rearrangement. Productive Simpson clonality was computed per sample as the square root of Simpson's diversity index over productive rearrangements. The immuneACCESS repertoire file appears here via TCRdb, limited to in-frame rearrangements. These files lack a portion of the clones; in checked studies, under half of the deficit traces to unresolved V genes, and the cause of the others is not known. The V and J calls and clone size come from that table; D and trimming were worked out from the DNA. The sample has 210,000 or so clones on record, around 90% of them singletons. Around 1.4% of the sample rests with the top ten.

Trimming takes 7 bases off V and 4 bases off J; junction bases not matched to a gene: 5. Inclusive of the bounding cysteine and phenylalanine, the CDR3 is 14 residues long. Kept here is only the CDR3 DNA, which spans 42 bases and is read in frame from base 1. The CDR1 and CDR2 encoded by the germline V gene are SNHLY and FYNNEI. To note about this clone: Its antigen remains unidentified. Per-base quality was not reported, and no clone a single base away is much larger than it.

Each collaborating institution followed its own protocols to collect whole blood in K2EDTA tubes. For TCRbeta analysis, collaborator samples were shipped as frozen whole blood, as isolated PBMCs, or as DNA extracted from either sample type. The chain was built from TRBV2 and TRBJ1-5; 9 central bases correspond to TRBD1. This receptor was obtained from a man in his late teens or twenties with active or convalescent COVID-19. Sequences were obtained from peripheral blood. The CDR3 is CASTWGQGNQPQHF. Here is the DNA: TGTGCCAGCACTTGGGGACAGGGAAATCAGCCCCAGCATTTT.